These 17 T cell receptor beta chains share one sample of origin, sequenced in a study of shared clonotypes between healthy human individuals. The naive CD8 subset, CD45RO-negative cells positively selected for CCR7, excluded terminally differentiated effector memory CD45RA+ cells. TCRdb's copy holds only in-frame clones and misses some; the assay was immunoSEQ multiplex PCR. This table has roughly 1,800,000 clones, about 95% appearing once. The material sequenced was naive CD8+ T cells sorted from blood. The origin of the receptors is a man younger than 35 in good health.

The J gene is TRBJ2-1, the V gene TRBV30; 9 bases align to TRBD2. The CDR3 totals 15 residues. Losses at the gene ends were 0 bases for V and 6 bases for J; bases not matched to a gene: 6. Germline loops: CDR1 GTSNPN, CDR2 SVGIG (reference sequence). The CDR3 DNA reads as TGTGCCTGGAGTGTGCTAGCGGGGAGGGTCAATGAGCAGTTCTTC. Amino acids: CAWSVLAGRVNEQFF. Filled out from reference TRBV30 and TRBJ2-1, the complete variable domain reads SQTIHQWPATLVQPVGSPLSLECTVEGTSNPNLYWYRQAAGRGLQLLFYSVGIGQISSEVPQNLSASRPQDRQFILSSKKLLLSDSGFYLCAWSVLAGRVNEQFFGPGTRLTVL.

Comments on this clone: This specimen includes other DNA sequences encoding the same CDR3. This CDR3 reads CASSYSLTDTQYF. The DNA of the CDR3 is TGTGCCAGCAGTTACTCCCTCACAGATACGCAGTATTTT. The chain recombines TRBV6-6 with TRBJ2-3; D is unclear. Germline assignment: CDR1 MNHNY and CDR2 SVGAGI (reference sequence). The V end lost 0 bases, the J end lost 2 bases, and 3 bases lay between the germline ends. This CDR3 spans 13 amino acids.

This clone showed up just once. The V and J genes are TRBV7-9 and TRBJ2-1, with D perhaps assigned TRBD1 or TRBD2 (5 bases each). In germline, CDR1 is SEHNR, CDR2 FQNEAQ (reference sequence). V gave up 2 bases and J gave up 8 bases, with 22 bases separating them. CDR3 length: 17 residues. In DNA, the CDR3 is TGTGCCAGCAGCTTACTGGTCCGGGACCCGAACTCCGATGAGCAGTTCTTC. Its protein is CASSLLVRDPNSDEQFF. The full variable domain, with the rest looked up from reference TRBV7-9 and TRBJ2-1, is DTGVSQNPRHKITKRGQNVTFRCDPISEHNRLYWYRQTLGQGPEFLTYFQNEAQLEKSRLLSDRFSAERPKGSFSTLEIQRTEQGDSAMYLCASSLLVRDPNSDEQFFGPGTRLTVL.

CDR3 amino acids: CATSRDDGGRNTIYF. The CDR3 coding sequence is TGTGCCACCAGCAGAGATGATGGCGGCCGAAACACCATATATTTT. V gene TRBV15 combines with J gene TRBJ1-3; unclear D gene. CDR3 length equals 15 residues. The germline V and J ends were trimmed by 0 bases and 5 bases, with 11 bases remaining between them. The germline gives CDR1 LNHNV, CDR2 YYDKDF (reference sequence).

To note about this clone: This same CDR3 is encoded by further DNA sequences in the sample. The rearrangement joins TRBV5-1 to TRBJ2-5; no firm D call. The CDR3 consists of 13 residues. V was shortened by 0 bases and J by 5 bases, with 8 bases between the two germline ends. CDR1 SGHRS and CDR2 YFSETQ come from the germline V gene. The CDR3 DNA reads TGCGCCAGCAGCTTGGGGTTTGGGGAGACCCAGTACTTC. This codes for CASSLGFGETQYF. Full variable domain (outside the CDR3, taken from reference TRBV5-1 and TRBJ2-5): KAGVTQTPRYLIKTRGQQVTLSCSPISGHRSVSWYQQTPGQGLQFLFEYFSETQRNKGNFPGRFSGRQFSNSRSEMNVSTLELGDSALYLCASSLGFGETQYFGPGTRLLVL.

The rearrangement links TRBV10-3 to TRBJ1-4, with 10 positions matching TRBD1. The CDR3 runs 15 residues. Looked up from germline, CDR1 is ENHRY and CDR2 is SYGVKD. Unmatched junction bases numbered 5, after V lost 4 bases and J lost 6 bases. The chain's CDR3 is CAISVGTGVDEKLFF. The CDR3 coding sequence is TGTGCCATCAGTGTAGGGACAGGGGTGGATGAAAAACTGTTTTTT.

This rearrangement joins TRBV7-6 to TRBJ2-5, with 7 bases that match TRBD1. Germline lookup yields CDR1 SGHVS and CDR2 FNYEAQ. The CDR3 runs to 15 residues. After removal of 3 bases from V and 2 bases from J, the junction contained 6 bases not matched to a gene. The DNA of the CDR3 is TGTGCCAGCAGCTTCACGCAGGGGGAACAAGAGACCCAGTACTTC. Protein sequence: CASSFTQGEQETQYF.

A single count supports this clone. The V call is TRBV7-2, the J call TRBJ1-5; D perhaps matches TRBD1 (5 bases). The CDR3 sequence is 15 residues long. Germline values: CDR1 SGHTA, CDR2 FQGNSA. V lost 5 bases to trimming and J lost 3 bases, with 14 bases between them. The CDR3 is CASSRTPDTNQPQHF. For the CDR3, the DNA is TGTGCCAGCAGCCGGACGCCGGACACCAATCAGCCCCAGCATTTT.

This clone turned up a few times. The rearrangement uses TRBV9 and TRBJ1-1; 9 bases match TRBD1. This CDR3 region has 15 residues. The junction had 8 bases not matched to a gene; V was cut back by 4 bases and J by 4 bases. Germline lookup yields CDR1 SGDLS and CDR2 YYNGEE. In DNA form, the CDR3 reads TGTGCCAGCAGCATTACAGGGGGCGGTGGCACTGAAGCTTTCTTT. Translated, it gives CASSITGGGGTEAFF.

This chain uses TRBV9 with TRBJ1-2; 8 positions match TRBD1. The CDR3 consists of 14 residues. CDR1 SGDLS and CDR2 YYNGEE come from the germline V gene. Trimming at V came to 3 bases and at J to 3 bases, leaving 4 bases not matched to a gene. The CDR3 protein is CASSGTGSDYGYTF. CDR3 coding DNA: TGTGCCAGCAGCGGGACAGGGTCAGACTATGGCTACACCTTC.

CDR3 coding DNA: TGTGCCAGCAGTGAAGCGCTTGGACAGGAATGGGAGCAGTTCTTC. Residues: CASSEALGQEWEQFF. J is TRBJ2-1 and V is TRBV2, with 7 bases that match TRBD1. The CDR3 is 15 amino acids. Germline loops: CDR1 SNHLY, CDR2 FYNNEI. Losses at the gene ends were 0 bases for V and 10 bases for J; bases not matched to a gene: 9.

V is TRBV6-5 and J is TRBJ1-3; TRBD1 might be the D (6 bases). V was trimmed by 5 bases and J by 2 bases, leaving 13 bases between them. CDR3 length equals 15 residues. Germline CDR1 MNHEY, CDR2 SVGAGI. The CDR3 region has the DNA TGTGCCAGCAGTACAACAGGGCTTGCTGGAAACACCATATATTTT. Amino acid sequence: CASSTTGLAGNTIYF.

The chain links TRBV19 to TRBJ1-1; the D is unclear. With 5 bases removed from V and 5 bases from J, the gap between germline ends came to 21 bases. The CDR3 consists of 16 residues. Germline values: CDR1 LNHDA, CDR2 SQIVND (reference sequence). CDR3: CASSFRLAPGRTEAFF. The CDR3 DNA reads TGTGCCAGTAGTTTTAGACTAGCCCCCGGGAGGACTGAAGCTTTCTTT.

This clone was observed a single time. The chain carries TRBV19 and TRBJ2-7; D is unclear. CDR3 size: 15 residues. Trimming left V 6 bases short and J 0 bases short, with 15 bases between. Germline loops: CDR1 LNHDA, CDR2 SQIVND (reference sequence). In DNA form, the CDR3 reads TGTGCCAGTAGCCTATCAGGCCCCAGCTCCTACGAGCAGTACTTC. It specifies CASSLSGPSSYEQYF.

The rearrangement joins TRBV5-8 to TRBJ1-4, with D unclear. The CDR3 totals 12 residues. Germline V CDR1 and CDR2: SGHTS, YDEGEE. V lost 4 bases and J 6 bases, leaving 7 bases between the germline ends. The CDR3 sequence: CASSPPYEKLFF. The CDR3 DNA reads as TGTGCCAGCAGCCCACCCTATGAAAAACTGTTTTTT.

The rearrangement uses TRBV19 and TRBJ2-5; 11 bases agree with TRBD2. This CDR3 has 16 residues. Germline CDR1 is LNHDA and CDR2 is SQIVND (reference sequence). The trim removed 4 bases at V and 4 bases at J, leaving 8 bases unmatched. The CDR3: CASSKLAGALGETQYF. CDR3 sequence (DNA): TGTGCCAGTAGTAAACTAGCGGGGGCACTGGGAGAGACCCAGTACTTC. Supplemented by reference TRBV19 and TRBJ2-5, the full variable domain reads DGGITQSPKYLFRKEGQNVTLSCEQNLNHDAMYWYRQDPGQGLRLIYYSQIVNDFQKGDIAEGYSVSREKKESFPLTVTSAQKNPTAFYLCASSKLAGALGETQYFGPGTRLLVL.

Turning to this clone: This sample includes further DNA sequences coding for the same CDR3. The chain has TRBV6-1 and TRBJ1-5, with unresolved D. V was cut by 3 bases and J by 4 bases, with 4 bases left in between. The germline CDR1 and CDR2 sequences are MNHNS and SASEGT. The CDR3 contains 12 residues. CDR3 region: CASSDGNQPQHF. In nucleotides, the CDR3 is TGTGCCAGCAGTGATGGGAATCAGCCCCAGCATTTT.